These 32 T cell receptor beta chains originate from one sample sequenced in a study of CD8 T cells in Susac syndrome. When the RNA was reverse transcribed, random hexamers were used with an input of roughly 0.45 to 1 ug. A single record per CDR3 protein comes from TCRdb applying MiXCR to the immunoSEQ multiplex PCR reads. The sample carries 170,000 or so distinct CDR3 sequences, roughly 95% recorded once. Material: CD4+ T cells from PBMCs. The receptors were gathered from a human donor with Susac syndrome.

This sequence joins TRBV2 and TRBJ1-2; D may be TRBD1 (5 bases). There are 13 residues in the CDR3. V lost 11 bases and J 3 bases, leaving 16 bases between the germline ends. Per germline, CDR1 SNHLY and CDR2 FYNNEI. The CDR3 region is CAGSGTTYYGYTF. For the CDR3, the DNA is TGTGCCGGCTCCGGGACCACGTACTATGGCTACACCTTC.

This clonotype was counted a single time. The chain couples TRBV29-1 to TRBJ2-1; the D is unclear. Trimming shortened V by 5 bases and J by 4 bases, and 6 bases separated the two germline ends. The CDR3 totals 11 residues. CDR1 and CDR2 from the germline V gene are SQVTM and ANQGSEA. For the CDR3, the DNA is TGCAGCGTTAGACATTACAATGAGCAGTTCTTC. Its protein product is CSVRHYNEQFF.

The CDR3, as DNA: TGTGCCTGGAGTGTACTGGGCAGGGCTGGCTACACCTTC. It translates to CAWSVLGRAGYTF. The chain employs TRBV30 and TRBJ1-2, with D maybe TRBD1 (5 bases). With 0 bases removed from V and 7 bases from J, the gap between germline ends came to 12 bases. The germline V gene has CDR1 GTSNPN and CDR2 SVGIG (reference sequence). The CDR3 has 13 residues.

The rearrangement links TRBV5-1 to TRBJ1-1; no clear D gene. Trimming cost V 3 bases and J 1 base, with 7 bases left between them. CDR1 is SGHRS, CDR2 YFSETQ, per germline. CDR3 length equals 13 residues. CDR3 sequence: CASSSTPNTEAFF. The CDR3 DNA is TGCGCCAGCAGCTCTACACCGAACACTGAAGCTTTCTTT.

This rearrangement joins TRBV20-1 to TRBJ2-1; 8 bases fit TRBD2. J gave up 4 bases and V 6 bases, and 11 bases lay outside the gene matches. Germline CDR1 is DFQATT and CDR2 is SNEGSKA (reference sequence). The CDR3 has 15 residues. The CDR3 loop reads CSAQYFSGTYNEQFF. Here the CDR3 DNA reads TGCAGTGCCCAATACTTTAGCGGGACGTACAATGAGCAGTTCTTC.

The rearrangement uses TRBV4-2 and TRBJ1-6; D gene uncertain. V was shortened by 0 bases and J by 14 bases, with 5 bases between the two germline ends. Germline assignment: CDR1 LGHNA and CDR2 YNFKEQ. The CDR3 extends over 11 amino acids. The CDR3 spells CASSQEMSLHF. DNA of the CDR3: TGTGCCAGCAGCCAAGAAATGTCCCTCCACTTT.

The chain uses TRBV19 and TRBJ2-1; possibly TRBD2 for D (5 bases). V shed 4 bases and J shed 7 bases, with 17 bases lying between them. The V gene's germline CDR1 is LNHDA and CDR2 SQIVND (reference sequence). The CDR3 is made up of 15 amino acids. The CDR3 spells CASSNTSIRVNEQFF. CDR3 nucleotides: TGTGCCAGTAGTAACACTAGTATACGAGTTAATGAGCAGTTCTTC.

The chain links TRBV29-1 to TRBJ2-2, with D possibly matching TRBD1 (6 bases). The length of the CDR3 is 13 residues. Germline assignment: CDR1 SQVTM and CDR2 ANQGSEA. V was trimmed by 3 bases and J by 6 bases, leaving 11 bases between them. CDR3 in DNA: TGCAGCGTTGACGAGGACAGCTCCGGGGAGCTGTTTTTT. Protein: CSVDEDSSGELFF.

The rearrangement joins TRBV30 to TRBJ1-2; possibly TRBD1 for D (6 bases). Trimming pared 2 bases from V and 4 bases from J, leaving 17 bases between. This CDR3 comprises 15 residues. Germline V gives CDR1 GTSNPN, CDR2 SVGIG (reference sequence). This CDR3 is CAWSPPGTPFYGYTF. As DNA, the CDR3 is TGTGCCTGGAGTCCCCCCGGGACACCTTTCTATGGCTACACCTTC. Filled out from reference TRBV30 and TRBJ1-2, the complete variable domain reads SQTIHQWPATLVQPVGSPLSLECTVEGTSNPNLYWYRQAAGRGLQLLFYSVGIGQISSEVPQNLSASRPQDRQFILSSKKLLLSDSGFYLCAWSPPGTPFYGYTFGSGTRLTVV.

CDR3 bases: TGTGCCAGCAGCAAATGGGACAGGGGGATCTACGAGCAGTACTTC. This translates into CASSKWDRGIYEQYF. V is TRBV5-4 and J is TRBJ2-7, with 11 bases that match TRBD1. Germline CDR1 and CDR2: SGHNT and YYREEE (reference sequence). Trimming cost V 4 bases and J 3 bases; bases outside gene matches: 6. The CDR3 spans 15 residues.

The chain joins TRBV12-5 to TRBJ2-1, with D perhaps TRBD1 (5 bases). The CDR3 has 17 residues. Germline V CDR1 and CDR2: LGHNT, FRNRAP. V was pared by 1 base and J by 0 bases, with 13 bases between. The CDR3 bases are TGTGCTAGTGGTTTGGAGAAGACAGCCAGCTCCTACAATGAGCAGTTCTTC. Its translation: CASGLEKTASSYNEQFF.

The chain joins TRBV11-2 to TRBJ1-4; D remains ambiguous. The CDR3 covers 14 residues. CDR1 SGHAT and CDR2 FQNNGV come from the germline V gene. Deletions cut 1 base from V and 8 bases from J, with 11 bases between. In DNA, the CDR3 is TGTGCCAGCAGCTTAGGGACGGGAAGGGAAAAACTGTTTTTT. The encoded protein is CASSLGTGREKLFF.

The chain couples TRBV6-1 to TRBJ2-1, with 14 bases that match TRBD2. The CDR3 is 19 amino acids. J gave up 0 bases and V 5 bases, and 9 bases lay outside the gene matches. The V gene's germline CDR1 is MNHNS and CDR2 SASEGT. CDR3 bases: TGTGCCAGCAGTCAATCGGGACTAGCGGGGGTGGGCTCCTACAATGAGCAGTTCTTC. Its translation is CASSQSGLAGVGSYNEQFF.

With respect to this clonotype: One junction end disagrees with the germline gene, perhaps due to a read error. The rearrangement joins TRBV29-1 to TRBJ2-3; D is ambiguous. The germline V gene has CDR1 SQVTM and CDR2 ANQGSEA. CDR3 length: 11 amino acids. CDR3 protein: CSVKERDTQYF. In DNA, the CDR3 is TGCAGCGTTAAAGAAAGAGATACGCAGTATTTT.

V is TRBV4-1 and J is TRBJ2-5; D remains ambiguous. V was clipped by 2 bases and J by 5 bases, with 9 bases between them. Germline V gene sequence: CDR1 MGHRA, CDR2 YSYEKL. CDR3 length equals 13 residues. CDR3 nucleotides: TGCGCCAGCAGCCAACTCGCAGGCGAGACCCAGTACTTC. As protein: CASSQLAGETQYF.

The V gene is TRBV18, the J gene TRBJ1-4; D remains unclear. Germline V gene sequence: CDR1 KGHSH, CDR2 LQKENI. CDR3 length: 14 residues. V dropped 3 bases and J dropped 0 bases, with 5 bases sitting between them. The CDR3 sequence: CASSPGSTNEKLFF. Written as DNA, the CDR3 is TGTGCCAGCTCACCCGGGTCAACTAATGAAAAACTGTTTTTT.

V usage is TRBV24-1 and J usage is TRBJ1-5, with TRBD1 matching over 9 bases. The CDR3 sequence is 16 residues long. CDR1 is KGHDR, CDR2 SFDVKD, per germline. V lost 3 bases, J lost 5 bases, and 7 bases stayed unmatched. The CDR3 nucleotides are TGTGCCACCAGTGATCATTCCGGGACAGGGCATCAGCCCCAGCATTTT. It codes for CATSDHSGTGHQPQHF.

The chain employs TRBV9 and TRBJ1-1; D gene unclear. V was trimmed by 0 bases and J by 4 bases, leaving 7 bases between them. CDR3 length: 13 residues. Looked up from germline, CDR1 is SGDLS and CDR2 is YYNGEE. CDR3 bases: TGTGCCAGCAGCGTAGTCGCTGGCACTGAAGCTTTCTTT. Its translation is CASSVVAGTEAFF.

The chain is built from TRBV20-1 and TRBJ2-1, with 7 bases lining up with TRBD2. The CDR3 consists of 15 residues. V shed 0 bases, J shed 4 bases, and the junction held 6 bases outside the gene matches. Germline V CDR1 and CDR2: DFQATT, SNEGSKA (reference sequence). DNA of the CDR3: TGCAGTGCTAGAGATGCGGCTAGCGGTTACAATGAGCAGTTCTTC. This encodes CSARDAASGYNEQFF.

The V gene is TRBV4-3, the J gene TRBJ1-2; D perhaps matches TRBD1 (5 bases). Germline V CDR1 and CDR2: LGHNA, YSLEER. The CDR3 spans 15 residues. Between the trimmed V and J ends, which lost 0 bases and 4 bases, there was a span of 12 bases. For the CDR3, the DNA is TGCGCCAGCAGCCAAGATACGACAGTCCCCTATGGCTACACCTTC. It specifies CASSQDTTVPYGYTF.

This sequence joins TRBV12-3 or TRBV12-4 and TRBJ2-7; TRBD1 agrees at 9 bases. This CDR3 is built from 14 residues. J was trimmed by 6 bases and V by 6 bases; bases with no gene match: 9. CDR3 loop: CASRNRDRESEQYF. Here the CDR3 DNA reads TGTGCCAGCAGAAACCGGGACAGGGAGAGCGAGCAGTACTTC.

The chain employs TRBV6-2 or TRBV6-3 and TRBJ2-7; 7 nucleotides line up with TRBD1. The V gene end was trimmed by 4 bases and the J gene end by 3 bases; junction bases not matched to a gene: 6. CDR1 and CDR2 from the germline V gene are MNHEY and SVGEGT. This CDR3 is 14 amino acids long. The CDR3 reads CASSLTGSVYEQYV. The CDR3 DNA is TGTGCCAGCAGTTTGACAGGGTCCGTCTACGAGCAGTACGTC.

This clonotype has more than one count but fewer than ten. The chain carries TRBV11-2 and TRBJ1-2; unclear D gene. The V end was cut by 5 bases, the J end by 6 bases, with 13 bases between. CDR1 and CDR2 from the germline V gene are SGHAT and FQNNGV. The CDR3 totals 13 residues. As DNA, the CDR3 is TGTGCCAGCAGCCGAGAGGGTGCGAATGGCTACACCTTC. As protein: CASSREGANGYTF.

The gene calls are TRBV15 and TRBJ2-7; 7 nucleotides match TRBD1. The ends lost 0 bases at V and 4 bases at J; junction bases unmatched: 12. CDR3 length: 17 residues. Germline V gene lookup returns CDR1 LNHNV and CDR2 YYDKDF (reference sequence). The CDR3 loop is CATSRDQFRGQLYEQYF. DNA of the CDR3: TGTGCCACCAGCAGAGATCAGTTCAGGGGACAGTTATACGAGCAGTACTTC.

The chain employs TRBV9 and TRBJ2-3, with TRBD2 matching 8 bases. The CDR3 totals 16 residues. In germline, CDR1 is SGDLS, CDR2 YYNGEE. V lost 1 base and J lost 0; bases outside the gene matches: 4. In nucleotides, the CDR3 is TGTGCCAGCAGCGTACGCGGGGGGAGCAGCACAGATACGCAGTATTTT. It codes for CASSVRGGSSTDTQYF.

This chain uses TRBV12-3 or TRBV12-4 with TRBJ2-2; TRBD2 matches at 9 bases. V was pared by 5 bases and J by 7 bases, with 11 bases of the junction left unmatched. This CDR3 comprises 16 residues. The CDR3 bases are TGTGCCAGCAGTCCATCAGGCGGGAGGGTAGTCGGGGAGCTGTTTTTT. It codes for CASSPSGGRVVGELFF.

The V and J genes are TRBV6-2 or TRBV6-3 and TRBJ1-1, with D unresolved. The V end lost 5 bases, the J end lost 1 base, and 8 bases lay between the germline ends. Germline values: CDR1 MNHEY, CDR2 SVGEGT. The CDR3 covers 13 residues. This CDR3 is CASSRLANTEAFF. CDR3 in DNA: TGTGCCAGCAGTCGGTTGGCGAACACTGAAGCTTTCTTT.

V gene TRBV9 combines with J gene TRBJ2-2, with unresolved D. Trimming pared 0 bases from V and 3 bases from J, leaving 3 bases between. This CDR3 has 13 residues. The germline CDR1 and CDR2 sequences are SGDLS and YYNGEE. The CDR3 coding sequence is TGTGCCAGCAGCGTAGAGGACACCGGGGAGCTGTTTTTT. Residues: CASSVEDTGELFF.

V is TRBV7-6 and J is TRBJ1-2; TRBD1 agrees at 7 bases. Germline trimming cut 5 bases from V and 6 bases from J; bases unmatched to any gene: 9. Germline CDR1 and CDR2: SGHVS and FNYEAQ. The CDR3 is made up of 14 amino acids. DNA of the CDR3: TGTGCCAGCAGCCCCGATAGGGGGCGAAATGGCTACACCTTC. It specifies CASSPDRGRNGYTF.

For the CDR3, the DNA is TGTGCCAGCGACAGAGGGGAGACCCAGTACTTC. Protein: CASDRGETQYF. This sequence joins TRBV2 and TRBJ2-5; either TRBD1 or TRBD2 may fit D (5 bases each). Trimming shortened V by 8 bases and J by 5 bases, and 9 bases separated the two germline ends. The CDR3 totals 11 residues. The germline CDR1 and CDR2 sequences are SNHLY and FYNNEI. The full variable domain, its missing parts supplied by reference TRBV2 and TRBJ2-5, is EPEVTQTPSHQVTQMGQEVILRCVPISNHLYFYWYRQILGQKVEFLVSFYNNEISEKSEIFDDQFSVERPDGSNFTLKIRSTKLEDSAMYFCASDRGETQYFGPGTRLLVL.

The chain couples TRBV30 to TRBJ2-5; D not certain. V lost 4 bases, J lost 4 bases, and 13 bases lay in between. The CDR3 contains 13 residues. From germline, CDR1 is GTSNPN and CDR2 SVGIG (reference sequence). In DNA, the CDR3 is TGTGCCTGGACCCCGAGCCGTGGAGAGACCCAGTACTTC. This translates into CAWTPSRGETQYF.

The rearrangement joins TRBV28 to TRBJ2-7; 9 positions match TRBD2. This CDR3 spans 16 amino acids. CDR1 and CDR2 (germline): MDHEN, SYDVKM. J was trimmed by 3 bases and V by 5 bases; bases with no gene match: 11. In nucleotides, the CDR3 is TGTGCCAGCAGTCCTTCGGGACTAGCTGGATTCTACGAGCAGTACTTC. Translating gives CASSPSGLAGFYEQYF.